Listed below are T cell receptor beta chains from one sample, sequenced in a study of identical twins. Via MiXCR, TCRdb re-called the 5' RACE reads, giving one row per CDR3 protein. The table lists 450,000 to 650,000 distinct CDR3 sequences, roughly 9.9% of them singletons. This sample also belongs to another study, concerning yellow fever vaccine responses in identical twins.

Input material: PBMCs. All receptors come from a woman in her late teens or twenties in good health. The CDR3 runs from the conserved cysteine through the conserved F or W. Each record gives: J gene, V gene, CDR3 length, D gene, clone size, CDR3 protein, CDR3 DNA. A D gene is named only where the DNA matches it firmly. Clone size is not always given. Where it is, it says once, few, many or a class for expanded clones.

TRBJ1-3,TRBV20-1,13,.,few,CSALMGSGNTIYF,TGCAGTGCTCTCATGGGCTCTGGAAACACCATATATTTT
TRBJ2-1,TRBV10-2,14,TRBD2,.,CASRLTSGYNEQFF,TGCGCCAGCCGATTGACTAGCGGGTACAATGAGCAGTTCTTC
TRBJ1-1,TRBV7-2,14,.,many,CASSTGQMNTEAFF,TGTGCCAGTTCAACCGGGCAGATGAACACTGAAGCTTTCTTT
TRBJ1-3,TRBV4-3,14,TRBD1,.,CASNRDRAGNTIYF,TGCGCCAGCAACCGGGACAGGGCTGGAAACACCATATATTTT
TRBJ2-5,TRBV24-1,17,TRBD1,.,CATSDSRGFEVKETQYF,TGTGCCACCAGTGATTCCAGGGGGTTTGAGGTGAAGGAGACCCAGTACTTC
TRBJ1-2,TRBV18,12,.,few,CASTQQGDGYTF,TGTGCCAGCACTCAGCAAGGGGATGGCTACACCTTC
TRBJ1-6,TRBV5-5,15,TRBD1,few,CASSSLGTGDSPLHF,TGTGCCAGCAGCTCGTTAGGGACAGGGGATTCACCCCTCCACTTT
TRBJ2-5,TRBV12-3/TRBV12-4,16,TRBD2,.,CASSPTGTSGRETQYF,TGTGCCAGCAGTCCTACCGGGACTAGCGGGAGAGAGACCCAGTACTTC
TRBJ1-1,TRBV7-9,11,.,.,CASSSGGQAFF,TGTGCCAGCAGCTCCGGGGGCCAAGCTTTCTTT
TRBJ2-3,TRBV12-3/TRBV12-4,15,.,many,CASSLAGASTDTQYF,TGTGCCAGCAGTTTAGCGGGAGCTAGCACAGATACGCAGTATTTT
TRBJ2-1,TRBV5-6,14,TRBD1,.,CASSPGQGAREQFF,TGTGCCAGCAGCCCCGGACAGGGGGCTAGGGAGCAGTTCTTC
TRBJ2-3,TRBV6-1,14,TRBD1,many,CATKPGQGWDTQYF,TGTGCCACCAAGCCGGGACAGGGGTGGGATACGCAGTATTTT
TRBJ2-1,TRBV4-1,16,TRBD2,.,CASSQVSGGAYNEQFF,TGCGCCAGCAGCCAAGTTAGCGGGGGGGCCTACAATGAGCAGTTCTTC
TRBJ2-2,TRBV7-6,16,.,.,CASGRNVRGGTGELFF,TGTGCCAGCGGGCGAAACGTCAGGGGGGGCACCGGGGAGCTGTTTTTT
TRBJ2-3,TRBV12-3/TRBV12-4,18,TRBD2,.,CTSSFLDGLAASTDTQYF,TGTACCAGCAGTTTCTTGGACGGACTAGCGGCTAGCACAGATACGCAGTATTTT
TRBJ2-1,TRBV5-6,16,.,.,CASSLFWSSSYNEQFF,TGTGCCAGCAGCTTGTTTTGGTCTAGCTCCTACAATGAGCAGTTCTTC
TRBJ2-7,TRBV11-2,19,TRBD2,.,CASSLLSGTSGSLWYEQYF,TGTGCCAGCAGCTTACTCTCGGGGACTAGCGGGAGCCTTTGGTACGAGCAGTACTTC
TRBJ2-5,TRBV7-9,17,TRBD2,.,CAIPPVFSGGAGETQYF,TGTGCCATCCCCCCCGTCTTTAGCGGGGGGGCCGGTGAGACCCAGTACTTC
TRBJ2-3,TRBV4-3,20,.,many,CASSQVISPAVSLSAGTQYF,TGCGCCAGCAGCCAAGTCATATCCCCAGCGGTTTCGCTAAGCGCAGGGACGCAGTATTTT
TRBJ2-1,TRBV27,18,TRBD2,many,CASSPPTLAGGVTGEQFF,TGTGCCAGCAGTCCGCCAACTCTAGCGGGGGGGGTTACGGGTGAGCAGTTCTTC
TRBJ2-1,TRBV12-3/TRBV12-4,15,TRBD2,many,CASSFGLGVGNEQFF,TGTGCCAGCAGCTTCGGACTAGGGGTAGGCAATGAGCAGTTCTTC
TRBJ2-1,TRBV29-1,12,TRBD1,many,CSGTGQSQGQFF,TGCAGCGGGACAGGGCAGTCCCAAGGTCAGTTCTTC
TRBJ1-2,TRBV12-3/TRBV12-4,14,.,.,CASTLMEGGYGYTF,TGTGCCAGCACCCTAATGGAAGGGGGCTATGGCTACACCTTC
TRBJ2-7,TRBV15,15,TRBD1,many,CATSREQQGVYEQYF,TGTGCCACCAGCAGAGAGCAACAGGGGGTATACGAGCAGTACTTC
TRBJ2-7,TRBV29-1,12,.,few,CSALRGSREQYF,TGCAGCGCCCTCCGGGGGTCGCGGGAGCAGTACTTC
TRBJ2-1,TRBV9,19,.,.,CASSVGTIDSHKGYNEQFF,TGTGCCAGCAGCGTAGGGACCATAGATAGCCATAAAGGGTACAATGAGCAGTTCTTC
TRBJ2-1,TRBV25-1,13,TRBD2,.,CASSGTSTYEQFF,TGTGCCAGCAGTGGGACTAGTACATATGAGCAGTTCTTC
TRBJ2-5,TRBV5-1,15,.,many,CASSVMGDGTETQYF,TGCGCCAGCAGTGTAATGGGCGACGGGACGGAGACCCAGTACTTC
TRBJ1-2,TRBV7-2,17,.,few,CASSLYSTGPSNYGYTF,TGTGCCAGCAGCTTATACTCGACAGGACCATCGAACTATGGCTACACCTTC
TRBJ2-1,TRBV5-1,15,TRBD1,few,CASSLEGASYNEQFF,TGCGCCAGCAGCTTGGAGGGGGCGTCCTACAATGAGCAGTTCTTC
TRBJ2-5,TRBV6-1,15,.,.,CASSDRLVGQETQYF,TGTGCCAGCAGTGACAGACTAGTTGGCCAAGAGACCCAGTACTTC
TRBJ1-1,TRBV12-3/TRBV12-4,15,TRBD1,.,CASSFGRGRASEAFF,TGTGCCAGCAGTTTCGGCAGGGGGAGGGCGAGTGAAGCTTTCTTT
TRBJ2-3,TRBV15,17,.,many,CATSRVGGQGIGDTQYF,TGTGCCACCAGCAGAGTTGGAGGGCAGGGGATCGGTGATACGCAGTATTTT
TRBJ2-5,TRBV7-2,14,.,few,CASSLTGEGETQYF,TGTGCCAGCAGCTTAACGGGAGAGGGGGAGACCCAGTACTTC
TRBJ2-1,TRBV24-1,15,.,few,CATSDPGSGGDEQFF,TGTGCCACCAGTGACCCGGGATCCGGCGGCGATGAGCAGTTCTTC
TRBJ1-5,TRBV6-1,15,.,once,CASSIRDTEDQPQHF,TGTGCCAGCAGTATCCGGGACACGGAAGATCAGCCCCAGCATTTT
TRBJ2-7,TRBV4-3,16,.,.,CASSQVLAASYYEQYF,TGCGCCAGCAGCCAAGTTCTTGCAGCCTCATACTACGAGCAGTACTTC
TRBJ2-5,TRBV4-2,17,TRBD2,.,CASSQVTSGGASETQYF,TGTGCCAGCAGCCAAGTGACTAGCGGGGGGGCGTCAGAGACCCAGTACTTC
TRBJ1-4,TRBV12-3/TRBV12-4,15,.,many,CASSLGAGTNEKLFF,TGTGCCAGCAGTTTAGGGGCAGGGACTAATGAAAAACTGTTTTTT
TRBJ2-7,TRBV20-1,15,.,few,CSARDPLASNYEQYF,TGCAGTGCTAGAGATCCGCTAGCAAGCAACTACGAGCAGTACTTC
TRBJ2-5,TRBV10-3,14,TRBD1,few,CAIRETGNQETQYF,TGTGCCATCAGGGAGACAGGGAACCAAGAGACCCAGTACTTC
TRBJ2-2,TRBV20-1,13,.,.,CSASRMNTGELFF,TGCAGTGCTAGCCGTATGAACACCGGGGAGCTGTTTTTT
TRBJ2-3,TRBV6-4,14,.,.,CASSRVYGTDTQYF,TGTGCCAGCAGCAGGGTCTATGGCACAGATACGCAGTATTTT
TRBJ2-1,TRBV14,11,.,many,CASSRINEQFF,TGTGCCAGCAGTAGGATCAATGAGCAGTTCTTC
TRBJ1-5,TRBV5-1,15,TRBD1,few,CASSLTTGGAQPQHF,TGCGCCAGCAGCCTTACGACAGGGGGGGCTCAGCCCCAGCATTTT
TRBJ2-3,TRBV7-8,14,.,few,CASSPKGDRDTQYF,TGTGCCAGCAGCCCGAAGGGAGATCGGGATACGCAGTATTTT
TRBJ2-3,TRBV12-3/TRBV12-4,18,TRBD2,many,CASSLGKRAGLGTDTQYF,TGTGCCAGCAGTCTCGGGAAAAGAGCGGGACTCGGCACAGATACGCAGTATTTT
TRBJ2-7,TRBV20-1,18,TRBD2,many,CSARDLGLALPGTHEQYF,TGCAGTGCTAGAGATCTCGGACTAGCTCTCCCGGGGACCCACGAGCAGTACTTC
TRBJ1-4,TRBV5-1,15,TRBD1,few,CASSLEDRRGEKLFF,TGCGCCAGCAGCTTGGAGGACAGGAGGGGAGAAAAACTGTTTTTT
TRBJ2-1,TRBV5-1,15,.,many,CASRSGDLIYNEQFF,TGCGCCAGCAGGAGTGGGGACTTAATCTACAATGAGCAGTTCTTC